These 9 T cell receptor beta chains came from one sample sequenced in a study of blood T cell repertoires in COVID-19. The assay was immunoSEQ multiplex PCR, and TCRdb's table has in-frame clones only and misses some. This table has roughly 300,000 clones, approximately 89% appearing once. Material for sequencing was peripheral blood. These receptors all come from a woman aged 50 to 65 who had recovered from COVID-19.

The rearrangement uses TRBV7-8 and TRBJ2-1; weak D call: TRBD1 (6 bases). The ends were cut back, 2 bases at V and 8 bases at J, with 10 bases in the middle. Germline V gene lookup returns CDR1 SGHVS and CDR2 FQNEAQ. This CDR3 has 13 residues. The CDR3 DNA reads TGTGCCAGCAGCTTACAGGGGCCGGATGAGCAGTTCTTC. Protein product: CASSLQGPDEQFF.

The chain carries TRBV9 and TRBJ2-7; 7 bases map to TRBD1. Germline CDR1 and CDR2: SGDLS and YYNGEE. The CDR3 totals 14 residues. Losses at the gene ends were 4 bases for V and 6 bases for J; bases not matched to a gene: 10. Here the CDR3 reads CASSPLRTGSEQYF. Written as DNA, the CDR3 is TGTGCCAGCAGCCCCCTTCGGACAGGATCCGAGCAGTACTTC.

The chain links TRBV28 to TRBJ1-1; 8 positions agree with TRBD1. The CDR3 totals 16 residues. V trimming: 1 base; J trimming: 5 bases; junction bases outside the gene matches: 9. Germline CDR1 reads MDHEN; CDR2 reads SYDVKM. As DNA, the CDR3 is TGTGCCAGCAGTTTATTGCGGGAGACAGGGGTGACTGAAGCTTTCTTT. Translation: CASSLLRETGVTEAFF.

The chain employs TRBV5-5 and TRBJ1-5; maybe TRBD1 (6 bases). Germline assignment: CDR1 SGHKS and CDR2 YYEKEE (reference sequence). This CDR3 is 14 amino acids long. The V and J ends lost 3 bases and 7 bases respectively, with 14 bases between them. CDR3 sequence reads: CASSYRVVGQPQHF. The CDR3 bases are TGTGCCAGCAGCTACAGGGTCGTAGGGCAGCCCCAGCATTTT.

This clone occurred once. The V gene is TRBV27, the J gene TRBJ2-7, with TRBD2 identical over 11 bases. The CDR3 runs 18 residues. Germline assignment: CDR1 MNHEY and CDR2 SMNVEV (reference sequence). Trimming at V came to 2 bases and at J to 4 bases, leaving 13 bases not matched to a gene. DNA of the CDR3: TGTGCCAGCAGTTTACGCCCCCGACTAGCGGGGAAGGCATACGAGCAGTACTTC. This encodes CASSLRPRLAGKAYEQYF.

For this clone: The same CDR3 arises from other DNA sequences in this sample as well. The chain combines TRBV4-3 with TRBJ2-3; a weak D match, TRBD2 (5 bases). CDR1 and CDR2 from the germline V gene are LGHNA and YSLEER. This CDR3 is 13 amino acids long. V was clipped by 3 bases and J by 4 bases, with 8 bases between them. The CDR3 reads CASSQELADTQYF. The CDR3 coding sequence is TGCGCCAGCAGCCAGGAACTAGCAGATACGCAGTATTTT.

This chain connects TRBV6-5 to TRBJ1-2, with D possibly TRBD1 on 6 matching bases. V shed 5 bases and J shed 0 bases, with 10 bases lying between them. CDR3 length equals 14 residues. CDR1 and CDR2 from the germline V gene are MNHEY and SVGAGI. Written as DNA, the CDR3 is TGTGCCAGCAGTAAGACAGGTGCTAACTATGGCTACACCTTC. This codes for CASSKTGANYGYTF.

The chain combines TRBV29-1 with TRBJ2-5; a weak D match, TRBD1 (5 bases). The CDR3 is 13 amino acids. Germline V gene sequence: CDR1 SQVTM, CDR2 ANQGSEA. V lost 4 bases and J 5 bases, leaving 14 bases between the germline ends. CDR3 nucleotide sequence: TGCAGCGTTGTGATAGGGGCTGGGGAGACCCAGTACTTC. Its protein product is CSVVIGAGETQYF.

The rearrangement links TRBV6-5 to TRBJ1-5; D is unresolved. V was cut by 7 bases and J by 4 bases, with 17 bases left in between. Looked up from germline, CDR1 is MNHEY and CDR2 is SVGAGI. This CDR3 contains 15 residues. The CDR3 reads CASTTLASGNQPQHF. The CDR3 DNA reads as TGTGCCAGCACCACCCTAGCGAGTGGTAATCAGCCCCAGCATTTT.